The clone carrying this T cell receptor beta chain was counted ten times or more. The antigen is undetermined. Trimming took 2 bases from V and 0 from J, leaving 8 bases between them. Germline CDR1 is SGHAT and CDR2 is FQNNGV. The CDR3 loop spans 15 amino acids. This specimen belongs to a study of T cells after yellow fever vaccination. Each CDR3 protein gets one entry after TCRdb re-called the 5' RACE reads with MiXCR. The sample holds around 120,000 distinct CDR3 sequences, more than 5.5% seen once. General study findings and limits: Within FACS-sorted repertoires, abundant clonotypes contaminating from the bulk population could be present. Weaker in magnitude, the secondary response showed a faster peak on day 5 versus 15. Most primary-vaccination clones recurred post-booster (approximately 96% CD4, more than 85% CD8).

The chain recombines TRBV11-2 with TRBJ1-3, with no clear D. The sequences come from CD4+ T cells sorted from PBMCs, collected more than 35 days after the first yellow fever vaccination. The sequence derives from a young man who received the YFV17D yellow fever vaccine. CDR3 sequence: CASSLSWVSGNTIYF. The CDR3 DNA reads TGTGCCAGCAGCTTATCTTGGGTCTCTGGAAACACCATATATTTT. Looking up the rest from reference TRBV11-2 and TRBJ1-3 gives the full variable domain: EAGVAQSPRYKIIEKRQSVAFWCNPISGHATLYWYQQILGQGPKLLIQFQNNGVVDDSQLPKDRFSAERLKGVDSTLKIQPAKLEDSAVYLCASSLSWVSGNTIYFGEGSWLTVV.